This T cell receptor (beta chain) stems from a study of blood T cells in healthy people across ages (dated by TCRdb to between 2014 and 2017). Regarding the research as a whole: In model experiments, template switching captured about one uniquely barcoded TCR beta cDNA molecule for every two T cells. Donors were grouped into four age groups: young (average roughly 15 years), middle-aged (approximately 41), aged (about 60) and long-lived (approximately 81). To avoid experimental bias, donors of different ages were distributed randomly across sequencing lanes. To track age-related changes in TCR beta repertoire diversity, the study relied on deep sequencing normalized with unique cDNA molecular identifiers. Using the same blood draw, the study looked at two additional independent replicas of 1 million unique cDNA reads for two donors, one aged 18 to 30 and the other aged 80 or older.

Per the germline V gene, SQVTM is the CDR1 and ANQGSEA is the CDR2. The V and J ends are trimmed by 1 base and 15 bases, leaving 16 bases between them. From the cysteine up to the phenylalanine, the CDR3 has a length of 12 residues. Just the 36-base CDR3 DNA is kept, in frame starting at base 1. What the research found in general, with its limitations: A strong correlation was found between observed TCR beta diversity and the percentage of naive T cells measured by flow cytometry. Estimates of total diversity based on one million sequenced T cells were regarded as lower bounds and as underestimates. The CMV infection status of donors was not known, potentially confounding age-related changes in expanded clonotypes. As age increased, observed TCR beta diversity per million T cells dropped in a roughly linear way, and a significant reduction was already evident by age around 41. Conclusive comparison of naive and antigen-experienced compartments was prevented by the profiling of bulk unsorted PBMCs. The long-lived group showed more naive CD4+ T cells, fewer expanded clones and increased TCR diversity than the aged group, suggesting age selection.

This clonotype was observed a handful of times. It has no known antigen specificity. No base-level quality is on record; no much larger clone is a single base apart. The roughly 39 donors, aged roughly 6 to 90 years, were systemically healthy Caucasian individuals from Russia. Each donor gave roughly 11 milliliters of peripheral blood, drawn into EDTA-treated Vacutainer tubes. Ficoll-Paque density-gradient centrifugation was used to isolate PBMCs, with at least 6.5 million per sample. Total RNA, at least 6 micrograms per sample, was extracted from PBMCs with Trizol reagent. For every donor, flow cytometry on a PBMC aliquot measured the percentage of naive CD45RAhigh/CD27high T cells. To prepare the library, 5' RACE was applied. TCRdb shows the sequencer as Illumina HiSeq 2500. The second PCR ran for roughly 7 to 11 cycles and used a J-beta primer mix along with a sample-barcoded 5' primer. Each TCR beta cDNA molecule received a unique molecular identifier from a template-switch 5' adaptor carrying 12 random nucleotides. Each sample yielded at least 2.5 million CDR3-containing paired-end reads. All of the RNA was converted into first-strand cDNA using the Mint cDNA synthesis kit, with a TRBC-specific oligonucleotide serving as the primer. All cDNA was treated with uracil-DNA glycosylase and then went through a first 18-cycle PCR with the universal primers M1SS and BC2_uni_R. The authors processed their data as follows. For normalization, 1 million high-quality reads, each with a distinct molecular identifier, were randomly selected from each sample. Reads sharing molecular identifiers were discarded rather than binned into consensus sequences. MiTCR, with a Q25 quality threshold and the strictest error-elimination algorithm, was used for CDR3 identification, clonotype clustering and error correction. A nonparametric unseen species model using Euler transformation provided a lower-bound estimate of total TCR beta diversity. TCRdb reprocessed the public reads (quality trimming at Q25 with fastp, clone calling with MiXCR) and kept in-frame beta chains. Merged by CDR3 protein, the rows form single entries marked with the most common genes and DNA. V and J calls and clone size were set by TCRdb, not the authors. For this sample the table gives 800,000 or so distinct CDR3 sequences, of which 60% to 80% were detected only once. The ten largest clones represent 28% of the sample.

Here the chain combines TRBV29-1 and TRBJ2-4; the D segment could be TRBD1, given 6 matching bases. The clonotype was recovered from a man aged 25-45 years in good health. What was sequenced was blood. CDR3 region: CSVEGGQGSWYF. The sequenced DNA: TGCAGCGTTGAAGGGGGGCAGGGCAGTTGGTACTTC.